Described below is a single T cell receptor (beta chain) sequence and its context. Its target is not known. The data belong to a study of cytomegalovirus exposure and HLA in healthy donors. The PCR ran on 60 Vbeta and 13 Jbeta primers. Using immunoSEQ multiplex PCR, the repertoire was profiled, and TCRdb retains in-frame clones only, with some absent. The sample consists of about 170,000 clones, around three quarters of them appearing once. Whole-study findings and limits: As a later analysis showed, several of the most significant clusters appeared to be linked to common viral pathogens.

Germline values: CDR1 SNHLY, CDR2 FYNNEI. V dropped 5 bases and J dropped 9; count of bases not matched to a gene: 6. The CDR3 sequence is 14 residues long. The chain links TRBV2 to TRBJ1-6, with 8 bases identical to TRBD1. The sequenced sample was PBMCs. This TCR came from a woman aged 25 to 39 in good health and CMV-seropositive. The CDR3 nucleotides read TGTGCCAGCAGTCTTGGACAGGGTGGTTCACCCCTCCACTTT. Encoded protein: CASSLGQGGSPLHF.